This T cell receptor beta chain came from a study of T cells in Graves' hyperthyroidism and ophthalmopathy. At the level of the study: Peripheral blood specimens were obtained at initial diagnosis, prior to any treatment.

RNA transcripts gave rise to amplified TCR beta CDR3 regions. The primer set for the first-round RT-PCR of the TCR CDR3 was HTBI. TCRdb re-called the multiplex PCR reads with MiXCR, one entry per CDR3 protein. This table has 700,000 to 850,000 distinct CDR3 sequences, approximately 36% appearing once. The CDR3 is made up of 14 amino acids. Germline V CDR1 and CDR2: SGHRS, YFSETQ. V was pared by 2 bases and J by 3 bases, with 9 bases between. In its sample, this clonotype was seen many times. Source material: blood. V usage is TRBV5-1 and J usage is TRBJ1-5, with D unclear. The TCR sequence derives from a woman aged 40 to 55 with Graves' hyperthyroidism. The CDR3 is CASSLDGINQPQHF. CDR3 DNA sequence: TGCGCCAGCAGCTTAGACGGAATCAATCAGCCCCAGCATTTT.